Many counts were recorded for the clone carrying this T cell receptor beta chain. The antigen remains unidentified. The CDR3 is 12 residues long. CDR1 is SQVTM and CDR2 is ANQGSEA in the germline V gene. V lost 6 bases and J 3 bases, leaving 11 bases between the germline ends. The data stem from a study of read filtering for tumor transcriptome and immune sequencing. Whole-study results and caveats: Without single-read clonotypes, shared clonotype proportions correlated more between IR-seq and RNA-seq.

Molecular barcoded adaptors covering alpha/delta and beta/gamma chains were used on approximately 440 ng RNA. TCRdb re-called the reads through MiXCR, storing one row per CDR3 protein. The sample lists fewer than 25,000 distinct CDR3 sequences, around a fifth seen once, with more than 45% in the top ten. This TCR derives from a donor older than 35 with multiple myeloma. The chain links TRBV29-1 to TRBJ2-5; weak D call: TRBD2 (5 bases). The sample taken for sequencing was a population of CD138-negative cells sorted from bone marrow. The CDR3 sequence is CSVRGSEETQYF. CDR3 DNA sequence: TGCAGCGTCCGCGGGTCCGAAGAGACCCAGTACTTC.